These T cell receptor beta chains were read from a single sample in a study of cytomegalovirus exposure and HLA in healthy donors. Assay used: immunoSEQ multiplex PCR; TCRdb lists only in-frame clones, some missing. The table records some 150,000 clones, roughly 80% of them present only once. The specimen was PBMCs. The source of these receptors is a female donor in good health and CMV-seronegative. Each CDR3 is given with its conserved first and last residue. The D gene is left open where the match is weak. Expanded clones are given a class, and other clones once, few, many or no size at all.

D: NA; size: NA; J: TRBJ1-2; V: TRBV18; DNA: TGTGCCAGCTCACCAGGACGTCAGGGTGGCTATGGCTACACCTTC; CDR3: CASSPGRQGGYGYTF
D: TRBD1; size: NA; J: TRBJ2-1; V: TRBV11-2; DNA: TGTGCCAGCACCCCAGATCGAGGGACAGGGGCTGAGCAGTTCTTC; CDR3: CASTPDRGTGAEQFF
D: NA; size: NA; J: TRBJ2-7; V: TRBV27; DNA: TGTGCCAGCAGTTTATCCACAGACTCCTACGAGCAGTACTTC; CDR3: CASSLSTDSYEQYF
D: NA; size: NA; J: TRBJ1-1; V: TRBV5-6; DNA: TGTGCCAGCAGCTTGGAGGCGGTTAACACTGAAGCTTTCTTT; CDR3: CASSLEAVNTEAFF
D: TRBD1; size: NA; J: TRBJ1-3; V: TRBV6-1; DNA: TGTGCCAGCAATACAGGGGATGGAAACACCATATATTTT; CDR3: CASNTGDGNTIYF
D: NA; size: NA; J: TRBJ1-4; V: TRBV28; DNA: TGTGCCAGCAGTAGGACAGCTACTGCAACTAATGAAAAACTGTTTTTT; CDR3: CASSRTATATNEKLFF
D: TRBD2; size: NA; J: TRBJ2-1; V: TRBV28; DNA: TGTGCCAGCAGTCCCCCTAGCGGGAGTATCTACAATGAGCAGTTCTTC; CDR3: CASSPPSGSIYNEQFF
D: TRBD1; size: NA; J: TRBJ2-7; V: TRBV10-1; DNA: TGCGCCAGCAGTGAAGGGGGCGCGGGCTACGAGCAGTACTTC; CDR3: CASSEGGAGYEQYF
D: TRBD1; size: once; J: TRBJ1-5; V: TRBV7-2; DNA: TGTGCCAGCAGCCCGGGACAGGGGGCCTATCAGCCCCAGCATTTT; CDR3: CASSPGQGAYQPQHF
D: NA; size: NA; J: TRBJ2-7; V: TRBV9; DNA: TGTGCCAGCAGCGTAGGGATTCGCGGAGGGGTGTCCAACGAGCAGTACTTC; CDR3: CASSVGIRGGVSNEQYF
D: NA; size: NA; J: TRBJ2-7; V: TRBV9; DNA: TGTGCCAGCAGCGTGCACCCTCCCGGGGAGGCGTACTCCTACGAGCAGTACTTC; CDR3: CASSVHPPGEAYSYEQYF
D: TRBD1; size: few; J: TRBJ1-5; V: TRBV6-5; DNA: TGTGCCAGCAGACGACAGGGAGGAAGCAATCAGCCCCAGCATTTT; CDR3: CASRRQGGSNQPQHF
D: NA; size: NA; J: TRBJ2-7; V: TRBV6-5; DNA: TGTGCCAGCACTCCCAAGTTCATGAGCTCCTACGAGCAGTACTTC; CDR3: CASTPKFMSSYEQYF
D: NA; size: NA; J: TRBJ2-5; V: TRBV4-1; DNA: TGCGCCAGCAGCCCCACTCCCGCGCGACTGGAGCAGTACTTC; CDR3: CASSPTPARLEQYF
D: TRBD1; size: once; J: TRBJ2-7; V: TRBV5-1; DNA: TGCGCCAGCACCCCAAAAGCCGGGACAGGGGGGTACGAGCAGTACTTC; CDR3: CASTPKAGTGGYEQYF
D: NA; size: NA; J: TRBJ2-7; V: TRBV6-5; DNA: TGTGCCAGCAGTCAAGTAGTTGACGAGCAGTACTTC; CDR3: CASSQVVDEQYF